Each of the 10 T cell receptor beta chains below was sequenced from the same sample in a study of cytomegalovirus exposure and HLA in healthy donors. The primer mix had 60 Vbeta and 13 Jbeta primers. The protocol was immunoSEQ multiplex PCR, while the TCRdb copy is restricted to in-frame clones and leaves out a portion. The repertoire holds around 99,000 clones, with 69% as singletons. The sequencing input was PBMCs. The receptors shown here come from a woman in her sixties or seventies in good health and CMV-seropositive.

This clone has just a few counts. The chain joins TRBV21-1 to TRBJ1-4; the DNA was not used to check the table's D call, TRBD1. TRBV21-1 is shown as a pseudogene. The CDR3 extends over 19 amino acids. CDR3 bases: TGTGCCAGCAGCATAATTACCCGGGACAGGGCGGGATATTGTGAAAAACTGTTTTTT. This sequence encodes CASSIITRDRAGYCEKLFF.

The chain joins TRBV4-1 to TRBJ1-5; D remains ambiguous. Trimming removed 2 bases at V and 4 bases at J, with 3 bases between. Germline V gene data show CDR1 as MGHRA and CDR2 as YSYEKL. The CDR3 is made up of 12 amino acids. The DNA of the CDR3 is TGCGCCAGCAGCCAACCGAATCAGCCCCAGCATTTT. This codes for CASSQPNQPQHF.

The rearrangement joins TRBV29-1 to TRBJ2-7; TRBD1 matches at 9 bases. Trimming removed 6 bases from V and 5 bases from J; junction bases left unmatched: 8. Germline V gene data show CDR1 as SQVTM and CDR2 as ANQGSEA. The CDR3 has 13 amino acids. CDR3 nucleotides: TGCAGCGTAACCGGGACAGGGAATCACGAGCAGTACTTC. It yields the protein CSVTGTGNHEQYF.

This clone was counted a few times. This chain joins TRBV5-6 and TRBJ1-1; no firm D call. CDR1 and CDR2 from the germline V gene are SGHDT and YYEEEE. The ends were cut back, 4 bases at V and 2 bases at J, with 18 bases in the middle. The CDR3 runs to 16 residues. In DNA, the CDR3 is TGTGCCAGCAGCCCGATAGCAAGCCCCGTAAACACTGAAGCTTTCTTT. Its protein product is CASSPIASPVNTEAFF. Filled out from reference TRBV5-6 and TRBJ1-1, the complete variable domain reads DAGVTQSPTHLIKTRGQQVTLRCSPKSGHDTVSWYQQALGQGPQFIFQYYEEEERQRGNFPDRFSGHQFPNYSSELNVNALLLGDSALYLCASSPIASPVNTEAFFGQGTRLTVV.

The chain uses TRBV5-1 and TRBJ1-6, with 8 bases identical to TRBD1. This CDR3 has 15 amino acids. V was clipped by 0 bases and J by 6 bases; unmatched bases: 2. Germline CDR1 reads SGHRS; CDR2 reads YFSETQ. CDR3 region: CASSLGTGTNSPLHF. The CDR3 nucleotides are TGCGCCAGCAGCTTGGGGACAGGGACTAATTCACCCCTCCACTTT.

The V call is TRBV11-2, the J call TRBJ1-4; 9 nucleotides agree with TRBD1. The CDR3 is 16 amino acids. J was trimmed by 6 bases and V by 4 bases; bases with no gene match: 9. Germline V CDR1 and CDR2: SGHAT, FQNNGV. CDR3 bases: TGTGCCAGCAGCTCCCGGACCACAGGGGGCTATGAAAAACTGTTTTTT. Translated: CASSSRTTGGYEKLFF.

The rearrangement uses TRBV12-5 and TRBJ1-4; 7 positions match TRBD1. V gave up 5 bases and J gave up 3 bases; unmatched junction bases: 6. This CDR3 has 15 residues. The germline CDR1 and CDR2 sequences are LGHNT and FRNRAP. CDR3 in DNA: TGTGCTAGTGGTCAAACCGGGACAGCTAATGAAAAACTGTTTTTT. Its translation is CASGQTGTANEKLFF.

This chain uses TRBV6-5 with TRBJ1-2; 7 bases are shared with TRBD1. Per germline, CDR1 MNHEY and CDR2 SVGAGI. With V trimmed by 6 bases and J by 2 bases, 6 bases remained unmatched. The CDR3 consists of 14 residues. CDR3 nucleotide sequence: TGTGCCAGCAGATCCGGAGGGGGCAACTATGGCTACACCTTC. This translates into CASRSGGGNYGYTF.

This clone occurred once. V is TRBV19 and J is TRBJ2-6, with TRBD1 identical over 8 bases. After removal of 3 bases from V and 1 base from J, the junction contained 5 bases not matched to a gene. The CDR3 length is 17 residues. In germline, CDR1 is LNHDA, CDR2 SQIVND (reference sequence). The CDR3 region has the DNA TGTGCCAGTAGTATCAGGCGACAGGGGTCTGGGGCCAACGTCCTGACTTTC. It codes for CASSIRRQGSGANVLTF.

This sequence joins TRBV18 and TRBJ1-1; D is uncertain. This CDR3 has 13 amino acids. Trimming pared 7 bases from V and 0 bases from J, leaving 9 bases between. Looked up from germline, CDR1 is KGHSH and CDR2 is LQKENI. The CDR3 is CASFGGMNTEAFF. CDR3 in DNA: TGTGCCAGCTTCGGAGGGATGAACACTGAAGCTTTCTTT.